These T cell receptor beta chains were read from a single sample in a study of T cells in tumors after PD-1 blockade. Repertoires were generated with immunoSEQ multiplex PCR, while TCRdb's copy carries only in-frame clones and drops some. The sample lists about 63,000 clones; 74% were seen once. Sequences were derived from PBMCs, sampled after anti-PD-1 treatment. Receptors were obtained from a human donor with basal cell carcinoma. CDR3s include the opening cysteine and the closing phenylalanine or tryptophan. Part of the rows lack a size; the others show once, few, many or a class for expanded clones.

clone size: NA; V gene: TRBV3-1/TRBV3-2; CDR3 protein: CASSQGRDTIYNEQFF
clone size: NA; V gene: TRBV19; CDR3 protein: CADTGGDSPLHF
clone size: NA; V gene: TRBV4-1; CDR3 protein: CASSDSGGDTDTQYF
clone size: few; V gene: TRBV5-6; CDR3 protein: CASSLVGSNQPQHF
clone size: NA; V gene: TRBV5-4; CDR3 protein: CASSLSALTDTQYF
clone size: once; V gene: TRBV25-1; CDR3 protein: CASSAGGRTEAFF
clone size: NA; V gene: TRBV5-6; CDR3 protein: CASSSGLAGSYEQYF
clone size: NA; V gene: TRBV6-5; CDR3 protein: CASSSGVGSPLHF
clone size: NA; V gene: TRBV5-1; CDR3 protein: CASSLDSGETQYF
clone size: NA; V gene: TRBV30; CDR3 protein: CAWDLSQNYGYTF
clone size: few; V gene: TRBV5-4; CDR3 protein: CASSLRIAGAGELFF
clone size: NA; V gene: TRBV2; CDR3 protein: CASQDREGSEAFF
clone size: once; V gene: TRBV6-5; CDR3 protein: CASSYSLGSEQFF
clone size: NA; V gene: TRBV6-6; CDR3 protein: CASSYLRTEAEAFF
clone size: NA; V gene: TRBV7-9; CDR3 protein: CASSSGPTGDEKLFF
clone size: NA; V gene: TRBV11-1; CDR3 protein: CASSHRTSGGGETQYF
clone size: NA; V gene: TRBV15; CDR3 protein: CATSGQGAVLAKNIQYF
clone size: NA; V gene: TRBV29-1; CDR3 protein: CSVGGGQADTQYF
clone size: NA; V gene: TRBV18; CDR3 protein: CASSLTGDPLLNTEAFF
clone size: NA; V gene: TRBV27; CDR3 protein: CASSFTDRYEQYF
clone size: few; V gene: TRBV5-1; CDR3 protein: CASSFRQGDTQYF
clone size: NA; V gene: TRBV6-6; CDR3 protein: CASSKSGGVYEQYF
clone size: NA; V gene: TRBV5-4; CDR3 protein: CASYSGGPISNEQFF
clone size: few; V gene: TRBV12-3/TRBV12-4; CDR3 protein: CASSSRGYQPQHF
clone size: NA; V gene: TRBV2; CDR3 protein: CASSVFSALIAEQYF
clone size: NA; V gene: TRBV28; CDR3 protein: CASRGSRSGYTF
clone size: NA; V gene: TRBV19; CDR3 protein: CASRPGTSVPYEQYF
clone size: once; V gene: TRBV18; CDR3 protein: CASSLGQSAGANVLTF
clone size: NA; V gene: TRBV9; CDR3 protein: CASSLVGDTQYF
clone size: NA; V gene: TRBV27; CDR3 protein: CASSTPTDTQYF
clone size: few; V gene: TRBV19; CDR3 protein: CASSMGTLTEAFF
clone size: NA; V gene: TRBV3-1/TRBV3-2; CDR3 protein: CASSPRGSYEQYF
clone size: NA; V gene: TRBV2; CDR3 protein: CASQFSGNTIYF
clone size: few; V gene: TRBV28; CDR3 protein: CASTFGTRGYEQYF
clone size: NA; V gene: TRBV13; CDR3 protein: CASSLGTGGSEKLFF
clone size: NA; V gene: TRBV6-5; CDR3 protein: CASTSGGLPHEQYF
clone size: NA; V gene: TRBV10-3; CDR3 protein: CAARLAFSTDTQYF
clone size: few; V gene: TRBV3-1/TRBV3-2; CDR3 protein: CASGGIQRDRTYEQYF
clone size: few; V gene: TRBV6-6; CDR3 protein: CASSQQYYEQYF
clone size: NA; V gene: TRBV30; CDR3 protein: CAWSPRGGGGNTEAFF